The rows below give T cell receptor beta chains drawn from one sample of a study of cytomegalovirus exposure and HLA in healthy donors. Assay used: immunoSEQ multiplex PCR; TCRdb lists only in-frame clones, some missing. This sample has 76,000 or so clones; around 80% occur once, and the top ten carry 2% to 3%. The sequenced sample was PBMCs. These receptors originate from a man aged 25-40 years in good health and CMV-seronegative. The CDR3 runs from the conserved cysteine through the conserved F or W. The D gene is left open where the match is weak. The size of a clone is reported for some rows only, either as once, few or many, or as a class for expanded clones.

CASLYVPNTEAFF TGTGCCAGCTTATATGTTCCGAACACTGAAGCTTTCTTT TRBJ1-1 TRBV6-6 NA NA
CASSPGQSSNYGYTF TGTGCCAGCTCACCAGGACAGAGCAGTAACTATGGCTACACCTTC TRBJ1-2 TRBV18 NA NA
CASSSQGPPTTGELFF TGTGCCAGCAGCTCGCAGGGTCCCCCGACCACCGGGGAGCTGTTTTTT TRBJ2-2 TRBV7-3 NA NA
CASGLIIGGRGYGYTF TGTGCTAGTGGTTTGATTATAGGCGGACGGGGGTATGGCTACACCTTC TRBJ1-2 TRBV12-5 NA NA
CATWGLAGEGAINFF TGTGCCACCTGGGGGTTAGCGGGAGAGGGGGCAATTAATTTCTTC TRBJ2-1 TRBV27 NA TRBD2
CASSSREKLFF TGTGCCAGCAGTTCCCGGGAAAAACTGTTTTTT TRBJ1-4 TRBV28 NA NA
CASSLLGREAFF TGTGCCAGCAGTTTATTGGGGAGGGAAGCTTTCTTT TRBJ1-1 TRBV28 NA NA
CASSILSGSPYNEQFF TGTGCCAGTAGTATCCTTAGCGGGAGTCCCTACAATGAGCAGTTCTTC TRBJ2-1 TRBV19 NA TRBD2
CATSIRTGGSTQYF TGTGCCACCAGCATCCGGACAGGGGGGAGTACGCAGTATTTT TRBJ2-3 TRBV15 NA TRBD1
CASSLTGTQHGYTF TGTGCCAGCTCACTAACCGGGACTCAGCATGGCTACACCTTC TRBJ1-2 TRBV18 NA NA
CASSLTSGGQETQYF TGTGCCAGCAGTTTAACGAGCGGGGGGCAAGAGACCCAGTACTTC TRBJ2-5 TRBV28 few TRBD2
CASSEGEAGGNEQYF TGTGCCAGCAGTGAGGGGGAGGCGGGAGGTAACGAGCAGTACTTC TRBJ2-7 TRBV6-1 NA TRBD2
CASSQLPGQRNTEAFF TGCGCCAGCAGCCAACTTCCGGGACAGAGGAACACTGAAGCTTTCTTT TRBJ1-1 TRBV4-1 NA TRBD1
CASSSRRTGGNTEAFF TGTGCCAGTAGTTCGCGACGGACAGGGGGGAACACTGAAGCTTTCTTT TRBJ1-1 TRBV19 NA TRBD1
CASSLGGVEAKNIQYF TGTGCCAGCAGCTTAGGCGGGGTCGAAGCCAAAAACATTCAGTACTTC TRBJ2-4 TRBV11-2 NA NA
CASVVGDTTNEKLFF TGTGCCAGCGTCGTCGGAGATACAACTAATGAAAAACTGTTTTTT TRBJ1-4 TRBV6-1 few NA